The 16 T cell receptor beta chains in this list originate from one sample, sequenced in a study of CXCR3-negative and CXCR3-positive naive CD8 T cells. Notes on the study in general: CXCR3-negative naive cells had less hydrophobic TRB CDR3s than did CXCR3-positive naive cells.

The libraries of TRB cDNA were constructed through 5' RACE using UMI labels. Each CDR3 protein gets one entry in TCRdb, which reprocessed the 5' RACE reads and gives no DNA. This repertoire includes about 5,300 distinct CDR3 sequences. Which antigens these TCRs recognize remains unknown. The sequenced material came from naive CXCR3+ CD8+ T cells from blood. The subset here: CD45RO-CCR7+CD27+CD95- naive CD8+ T cells expressing CXCR3 (TNR3+). These receptors originate from a human donor in good health. Some clones in this sample may be carry-over from other donors' samples.

This clonotype ranks as medium-sized in terms of frequency. This chain joins TRBV3-1 and TRBJ2-1; TCRdb returns TRBD1, unconfirmable since there is no DNA. Germline V gene lookup returns CDR1 LGHDT and CDR2 YNNKEL (reference sequence). The CDR3 has 17 residues. CDR3 amino acids: CASSSRQGTRSYNEQFF.

By frequency, this clonotype is medium-sized. This chain links TRBV2 with TRBJ2-1. The CDR3 is made up of 12 amino acids. CDR1 and CDR2 (germline): SNHLY, FYNNEI. The CDR3 loop reads CASSDGYNEQFF.

The gene calls are TRBV4-1 and TRBJ2-4; TCRdb returns TRBD2, unconfirmable since there is no DNA. Germline V gene lookup returns CDR1 MGHRA and CDR2 YSYEKL. CDR3 length: 19 amino acids. The CDR3: CASSQATGVSGVGKNIQYF.

This sequence joins TRBV7-2 and TRBJ1-1. The CDR3 has 15 residues. Germline CDR1 and CDR2: SGHTA and FQGNSA. The CDR3 here is CASSLVPGEDTEAFF.

J is TRBJ1-6 and V is TRBV5-1. CDR1 is SGHRS and CDR2 is YFSETQ in the germline V gene. CDR3 length: 13 amino acids. The CDR3 sequence: CASSLDSPSPLHF.

This chain connects TRBV18 to TRBJ2-1. The CDR3 is made up of 16 amino acids. CDR1 and CDR2 (germline): KGHSH, LQKENI. The CDR3 region is CASSPANGIIFGEQFF.

V gene TRBV19 combines with J gene TRBJ2-4; the D call from TCRdb, TRBD2, cannot be confirmed without DNA. Per the germline V gene, CDR1 is LNHDA and CDR2 is SQIVND (reference sequence). The CDR3 covers 11 residues. CDR3 region: CASMEGNIQYF.

The chain couples TRBV29-1 to TRBJ2-1; TCRdb picks TRBD1, but there is no DNA to check that call. The CDR3 spans 15 residues. In germline, CDR1 is SQVTM, CDR2 ANQGSEA. The CDR3 here is CSVEKEDTSYNEQFF.

This chain joins TRBV14 and TRBJ2-3. The CDR3 totals 14 residues. Germline values: CDR1 SGHDN, CDR2 FVKESK. The CDR3 loop reads CASSRRTSPGSQYF.

This clonotype shows up as large by frequency. This rearrangement joins TRBV12-3 or TRBV12-4 to TRBJ1-6; the D gene TCRdb calls, TRBD1, cannot be checked with no DNA. There are 14 residues in the CDR3. CDR3 amino acids: CASSLRDTYSPLHF.

V and J are TRBV29-1 and TRBJ2-2; TCRdb selects TRBD2, and the lack of DNA leaves this call unchecked. The CDR3 totals 14 residues. CDR1 is SQVTM and CDR2 is ANQGSEA in the germline V gene. The CDR3 is CSVEDPLATGELFF.

The chain joins TRBV29-1 to TRBJ2-1; the TCRdb D gene call, TRBD2, has no DNA to confirm it. CDR3 size: 16 residues. The germline CDR1 and CDR2 sequences are SQVTM and ANQGSEA. This chain's CDR3 is CSANLLAGARYNEQFF.

Measured by frequency, this clonotype is medium-sized. The chain joins TRBV12-5 to TRBJ2-1; TCRdb's D call of TRBD1 is untestable without DNA. Per germline, CDR1 LGHNT and CDR2 FRNRAP. This CDR3 has 17 residues. The CDR3 here is CASGFTTGTGINNEQFF. The full variable domain, rest sourced from reference TRBV12-5 and TRBJ2-1, is DARVTQTPRHKVTEMGQEVTMRCQPILGHNTVFWYRQTMMQGLELLAYFRNRAPLDDSGMPKDRFSAEMPDATLATLKIQPSEPRDSAVYFCASGFTTGTGINNEQFFGPGTRLTVL.

The V and J genes are TRBV29-1 and TRBJ1-5; the TRBD1 assignment by TCRdb is unverifiable without DNA. The germline V gene encodes CDR1 SQVTM and CDR2 ANQGSEA. The CDR3 runs to 12 residues. The CDR3 spells CSVWTGEQPQHF.

The chain links TRBV10-3 to TRBJ2-7; as DNA is missing, the TRBD1 call by TCRdb cannot be tested. There are 13 residues in the CDR3. CDR1 and CDR2 from the germline V gene are ENHRY and SYGVKD. The CDR3 region is CAINSGPSYEQYF.

By frequency, this clonotype is medium-sized. The chain couples TRBV7-2 to TRBJ2-3; TCRdb lists TRBD2, though no DNA is available to test this call. CDR1 is SGHTA and CDR2 is FQGNSA in the germline V gene. The CDR3 length is 14 residues. The CDR3 loop is CASSSSAGGDTQYF.